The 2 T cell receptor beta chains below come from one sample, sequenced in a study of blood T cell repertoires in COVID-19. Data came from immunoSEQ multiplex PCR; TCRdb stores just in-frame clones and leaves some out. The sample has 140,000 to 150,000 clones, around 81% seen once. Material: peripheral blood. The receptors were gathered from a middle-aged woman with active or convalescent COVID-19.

The CDR3 nucleotides are TGCGCCAGCAGCACCCGACTACAGTTCGGGACTGAAGCTTTCTTT. This encodes CASSTRLQFGTEAFF. The rearrangement joins TRBV4-1 to TRBJ1-1; no clear D gene. Germline CDR1 MGHRA, CDR2 YSYEKL. This CDR3 contains 15 residues. The V end lost 5 bases, the J end lost 5 bases, and 18 bases lay between the germline ends.

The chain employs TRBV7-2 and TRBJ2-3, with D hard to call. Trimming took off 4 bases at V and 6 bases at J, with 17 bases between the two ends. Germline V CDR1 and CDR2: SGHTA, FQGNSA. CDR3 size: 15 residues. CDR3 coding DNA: TGTGCCAGCAGCTCACGGCAGAGCGCCCTCGATACGCAGTATTTT. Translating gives CASSSRQSALDTQYF.